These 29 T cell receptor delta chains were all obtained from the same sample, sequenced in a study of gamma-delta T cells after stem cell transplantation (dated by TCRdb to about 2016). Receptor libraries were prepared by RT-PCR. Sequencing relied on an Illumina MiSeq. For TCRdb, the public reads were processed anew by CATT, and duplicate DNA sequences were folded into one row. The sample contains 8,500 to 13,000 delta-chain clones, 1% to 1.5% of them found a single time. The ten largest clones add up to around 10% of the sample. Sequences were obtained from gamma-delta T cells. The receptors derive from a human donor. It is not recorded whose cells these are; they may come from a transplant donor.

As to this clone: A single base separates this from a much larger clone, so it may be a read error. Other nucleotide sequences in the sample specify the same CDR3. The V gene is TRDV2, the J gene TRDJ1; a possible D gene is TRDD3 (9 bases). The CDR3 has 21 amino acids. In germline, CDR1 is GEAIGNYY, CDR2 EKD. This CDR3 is CACDTMRTSYVGDTETDKLIF. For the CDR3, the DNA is TGCGCCTGTGACACCATGCGGACTTCCTACGTCGGGGATACGGAAACCGATAAACTCATCTTT.

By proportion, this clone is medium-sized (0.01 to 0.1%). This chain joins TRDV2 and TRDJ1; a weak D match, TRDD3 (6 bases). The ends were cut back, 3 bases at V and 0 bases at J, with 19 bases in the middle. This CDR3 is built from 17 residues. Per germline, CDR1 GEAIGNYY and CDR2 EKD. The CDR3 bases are TGTGCCTGTGACCCTTTACTGGGCCGAATGTACACCGATAAACTCATCTTT. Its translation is CACDPLLGRMYTDKLIF.

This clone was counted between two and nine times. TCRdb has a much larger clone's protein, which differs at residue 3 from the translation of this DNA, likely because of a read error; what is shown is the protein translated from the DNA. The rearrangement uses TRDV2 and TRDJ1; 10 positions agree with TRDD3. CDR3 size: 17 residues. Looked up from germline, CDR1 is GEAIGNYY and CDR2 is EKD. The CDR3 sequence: CARDTVRGIRNPDKLIF. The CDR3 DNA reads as TGTGCCCGTGACACCGTCCGGGGGATACGAAATCCCGATAAACTCATCTTT.

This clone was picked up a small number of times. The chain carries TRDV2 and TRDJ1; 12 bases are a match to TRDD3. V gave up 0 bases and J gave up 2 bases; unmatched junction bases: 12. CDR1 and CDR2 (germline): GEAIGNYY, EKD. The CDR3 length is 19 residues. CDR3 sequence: CACDTVAGGYATGTDKLIF. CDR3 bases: TGTGCCTGTGACACCGTTGCTGGGGGATACGCGACTGGTACCGATAAACTCATCTTT.

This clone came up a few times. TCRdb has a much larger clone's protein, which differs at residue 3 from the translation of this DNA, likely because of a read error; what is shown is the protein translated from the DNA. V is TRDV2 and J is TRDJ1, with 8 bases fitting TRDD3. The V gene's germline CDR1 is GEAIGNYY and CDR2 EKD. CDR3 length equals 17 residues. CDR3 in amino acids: CARDTVLGAKYTDKLIF. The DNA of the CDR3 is TGTGCCCGTGACACGGTACTGGGGGCTAAGTACACCGATAAACTCATCTTT.

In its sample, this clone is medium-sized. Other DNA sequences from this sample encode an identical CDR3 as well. CDR3 amino acids: CACDQIVRGIHTDKLIF. The CDR3 DNA reads as TGTGCCTGTGACCAAATCGTCCGGGGGATACACACCGATAAACTCATCTTT. This sequence joins TRDV2 and TRDJ1; 9 nucleotides match TRDD3. Germline V lookup: CDR1 GEAIGNYY, CDR2 EKD. The J segment lost 0 bases and the V segment lost 3 bases, leaving 10 bases of the junction unmatched. CDR3 length: 17 amino acids.

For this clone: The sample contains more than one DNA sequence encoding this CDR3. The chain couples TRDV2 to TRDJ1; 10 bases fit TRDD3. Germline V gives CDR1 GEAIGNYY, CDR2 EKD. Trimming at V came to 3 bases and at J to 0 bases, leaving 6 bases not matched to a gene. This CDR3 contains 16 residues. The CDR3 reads CACDRLGDPYTDKLIF. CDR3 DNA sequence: TGTGCCTGTGACCGACTGGGGGATCCTTACACCGATAAACTCATCTTT.

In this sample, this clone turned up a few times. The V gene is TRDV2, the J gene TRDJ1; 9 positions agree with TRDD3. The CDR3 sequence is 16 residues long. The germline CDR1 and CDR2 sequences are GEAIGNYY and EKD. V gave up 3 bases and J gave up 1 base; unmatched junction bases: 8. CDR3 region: CACDLLGDQGTDKLIF. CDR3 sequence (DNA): TGTGCCTGTGACCTACTGGGGGACCAAGGCACCGATAAACTCATCTTT.

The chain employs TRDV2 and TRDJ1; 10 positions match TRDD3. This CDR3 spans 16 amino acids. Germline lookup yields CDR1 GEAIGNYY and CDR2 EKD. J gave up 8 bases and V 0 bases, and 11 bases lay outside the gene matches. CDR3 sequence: CACDTVRGIRGLKLIF. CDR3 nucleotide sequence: TGTGCCTGTGACACCGTCCGGGGGATACGCGGGCTAAAACTCATCTTT.

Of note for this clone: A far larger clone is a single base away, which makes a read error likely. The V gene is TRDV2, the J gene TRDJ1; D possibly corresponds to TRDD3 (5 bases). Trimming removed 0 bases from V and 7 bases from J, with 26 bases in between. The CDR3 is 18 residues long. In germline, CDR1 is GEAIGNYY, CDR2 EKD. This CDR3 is CACDTVFSDPEDKSKLIF. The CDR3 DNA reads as TGTGCCTGTGACACCGTTTTCTCCGATCCTGAGGATAAAAGTAAACTCATCTTT.

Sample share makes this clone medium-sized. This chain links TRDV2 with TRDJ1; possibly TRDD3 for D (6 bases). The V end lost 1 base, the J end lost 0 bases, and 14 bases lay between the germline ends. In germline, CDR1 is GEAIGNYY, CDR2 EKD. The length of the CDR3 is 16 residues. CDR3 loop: CACDTLGGKYTDKLIF. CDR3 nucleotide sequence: TGTGCCTGTGACACTTTGGGGGGGAAGTACACCGATAAACTCATCTTT.

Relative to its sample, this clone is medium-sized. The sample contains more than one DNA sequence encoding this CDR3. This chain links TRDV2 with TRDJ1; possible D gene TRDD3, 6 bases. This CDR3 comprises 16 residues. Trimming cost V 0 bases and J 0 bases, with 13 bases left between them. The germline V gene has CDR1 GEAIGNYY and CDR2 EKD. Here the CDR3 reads CACDTVGGAYTDKLIF. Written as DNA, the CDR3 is TGTGCCTGTGACACCGTTGGGGGGGCATACACCGATAAACTCATCTTT.

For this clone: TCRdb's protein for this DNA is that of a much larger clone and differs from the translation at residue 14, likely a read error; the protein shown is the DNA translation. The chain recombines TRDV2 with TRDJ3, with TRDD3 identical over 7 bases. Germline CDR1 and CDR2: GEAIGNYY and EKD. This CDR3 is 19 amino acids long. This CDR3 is CACDTVSGGSSWDSRQMFF. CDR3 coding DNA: TGTGCCTGTGACACCGTTTCCGGGGGATCCTCCTGGGACTCCCGACAGATGTTTTTC.

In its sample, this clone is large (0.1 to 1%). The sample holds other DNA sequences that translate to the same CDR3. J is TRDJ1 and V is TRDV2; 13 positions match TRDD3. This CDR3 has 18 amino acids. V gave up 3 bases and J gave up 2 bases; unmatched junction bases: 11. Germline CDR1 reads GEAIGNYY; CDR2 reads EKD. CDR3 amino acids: CACDPILGDTAWTDKLIF. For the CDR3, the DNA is TGTGCCTGTGACCCTATACTGGGGGATACGGCGTGGACCGATAAACTCATCTTT.

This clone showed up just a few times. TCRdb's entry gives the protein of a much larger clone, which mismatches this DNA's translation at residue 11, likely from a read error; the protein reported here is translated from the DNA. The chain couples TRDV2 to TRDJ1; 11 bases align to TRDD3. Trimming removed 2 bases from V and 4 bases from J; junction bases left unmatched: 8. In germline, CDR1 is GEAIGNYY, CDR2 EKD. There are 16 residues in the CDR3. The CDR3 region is CACDKLGDTSIDKLIF. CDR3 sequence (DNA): TGTGCCTGTGACAAGCTGGGGGATACAAGCATCGATAAACTCATCTTT.

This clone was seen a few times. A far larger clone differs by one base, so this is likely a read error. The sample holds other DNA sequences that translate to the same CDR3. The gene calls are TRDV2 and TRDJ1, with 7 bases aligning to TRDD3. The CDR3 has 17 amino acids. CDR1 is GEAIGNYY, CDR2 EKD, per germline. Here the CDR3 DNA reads TGCGCCTGTGACCTTGTATCTGGGGGTAGGTACACCGATAAACTCATCTTT. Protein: CACDLVSGGRYTDKLIF.

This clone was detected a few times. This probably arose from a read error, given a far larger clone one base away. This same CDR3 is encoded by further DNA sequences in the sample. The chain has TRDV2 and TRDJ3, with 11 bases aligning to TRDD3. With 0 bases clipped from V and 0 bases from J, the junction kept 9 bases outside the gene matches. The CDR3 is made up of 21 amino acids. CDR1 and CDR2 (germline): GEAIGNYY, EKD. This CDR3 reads CACDTGGTGGYISWDTRQMFF. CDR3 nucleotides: TGTGCCTGTGACACCGGGGGCACTGGGGGATATATCTCCTGGGACACCCGACAGATGTTTTTC.

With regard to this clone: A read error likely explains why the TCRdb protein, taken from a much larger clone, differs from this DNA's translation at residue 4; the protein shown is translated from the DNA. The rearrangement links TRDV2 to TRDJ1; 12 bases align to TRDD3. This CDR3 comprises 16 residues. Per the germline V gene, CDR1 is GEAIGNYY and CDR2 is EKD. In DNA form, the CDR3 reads TGTGCCTGTGGCACCTTGACTGGGGGATACCCCAATAAACTCATCTTT. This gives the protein CACGTLTGGYPNKLIF.

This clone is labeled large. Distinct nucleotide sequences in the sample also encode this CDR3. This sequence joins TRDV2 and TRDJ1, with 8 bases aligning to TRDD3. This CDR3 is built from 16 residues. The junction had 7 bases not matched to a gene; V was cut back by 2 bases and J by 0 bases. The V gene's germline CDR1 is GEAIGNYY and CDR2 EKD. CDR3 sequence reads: CACDSMGDGHTDKLIF. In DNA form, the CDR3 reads TGTGCCTGTGACAGTATGGGGGATGGTCACACCGATAAACTCATCTTT.

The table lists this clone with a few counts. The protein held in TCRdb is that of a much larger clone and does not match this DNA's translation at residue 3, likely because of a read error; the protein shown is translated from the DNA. The CDR3 reads CARDTVLGDKSETDKLIF. The CDR3, as DNA: TGTGCCCGTGACACGGTACTGGGGGATAAGAGTGAGACCGATAAACTCATCTTT. The chain couples TRDV2 to TRDJ1, with 11 bases fitting TRDD3. Germline CDR1 and CDR2: GEAIGNYY and EKD. The CDR3 is made up of 18 amino acids.

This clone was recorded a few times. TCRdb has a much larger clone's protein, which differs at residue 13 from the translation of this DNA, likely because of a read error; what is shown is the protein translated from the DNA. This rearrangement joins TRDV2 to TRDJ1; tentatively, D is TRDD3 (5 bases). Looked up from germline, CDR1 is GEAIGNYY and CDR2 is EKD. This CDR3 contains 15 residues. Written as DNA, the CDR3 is TGTGCCTGTGATAACGTGGGGTCCGACACCGATAAACCCATCTTT. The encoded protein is CACDNVGSDTDKPIF.

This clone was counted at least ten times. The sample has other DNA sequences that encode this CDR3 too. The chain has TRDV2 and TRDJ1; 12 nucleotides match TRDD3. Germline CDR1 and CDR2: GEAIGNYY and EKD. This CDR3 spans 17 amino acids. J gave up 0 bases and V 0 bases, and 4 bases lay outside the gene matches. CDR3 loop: CACDTLLGDTYTDKLIF. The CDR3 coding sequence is TGTGCCTGTGACACCCTACTGGGGGATACCTACACCGATAAACTCATCTTT.

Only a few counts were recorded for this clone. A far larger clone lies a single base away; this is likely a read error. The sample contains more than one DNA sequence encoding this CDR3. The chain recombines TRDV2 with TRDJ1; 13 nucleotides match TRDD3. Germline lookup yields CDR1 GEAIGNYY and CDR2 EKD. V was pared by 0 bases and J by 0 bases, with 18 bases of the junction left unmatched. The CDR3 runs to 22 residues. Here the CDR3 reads CACDTVRLRPVLGDTDTDKLIF. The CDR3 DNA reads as TGTGCCTGTGACACCGTTAGACTACGGCCGGTACTGGGGGATACGGACACCGATAAACTCATCTTT.

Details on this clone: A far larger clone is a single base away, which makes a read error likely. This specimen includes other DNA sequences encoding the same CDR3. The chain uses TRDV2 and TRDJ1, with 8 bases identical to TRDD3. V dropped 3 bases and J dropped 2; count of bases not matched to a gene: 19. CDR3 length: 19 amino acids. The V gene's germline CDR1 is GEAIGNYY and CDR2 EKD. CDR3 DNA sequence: TGTGCCTGTGACCCAATAGTGTCTCCTGGGGGAATGGAAACCGATAAACTCATCTTT. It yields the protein CACDPIVSPGGMETDKLIF.

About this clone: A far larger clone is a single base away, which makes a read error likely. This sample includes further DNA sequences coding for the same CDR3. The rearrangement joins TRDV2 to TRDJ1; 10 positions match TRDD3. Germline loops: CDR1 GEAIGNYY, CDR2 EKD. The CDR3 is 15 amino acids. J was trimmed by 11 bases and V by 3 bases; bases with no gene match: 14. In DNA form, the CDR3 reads TGTGCCTGTGACCCGCTTCTGGGGGATAGAACACAGCTCATCTTT. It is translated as CACDPLLGDRTQLIF.

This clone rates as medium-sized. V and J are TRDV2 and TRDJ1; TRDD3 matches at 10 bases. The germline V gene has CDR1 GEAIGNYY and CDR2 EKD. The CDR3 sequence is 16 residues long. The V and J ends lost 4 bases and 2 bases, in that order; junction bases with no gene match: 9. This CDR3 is CACESLLGDATDKLIF. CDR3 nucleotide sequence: TGTGCCTGTGAGAGTTTACTGGGGGATGCGACCGATAAACTCATCTTT.

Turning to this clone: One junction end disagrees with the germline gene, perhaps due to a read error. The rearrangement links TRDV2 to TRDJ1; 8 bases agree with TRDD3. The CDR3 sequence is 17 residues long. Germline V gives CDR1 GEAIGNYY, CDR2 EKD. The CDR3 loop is CACDAVTGGLSADKLIF. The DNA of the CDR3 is TGTGCCTGTGACGCCGTGACTGGGGGTCTTTCAGCCGATAAACTCATTTTT.

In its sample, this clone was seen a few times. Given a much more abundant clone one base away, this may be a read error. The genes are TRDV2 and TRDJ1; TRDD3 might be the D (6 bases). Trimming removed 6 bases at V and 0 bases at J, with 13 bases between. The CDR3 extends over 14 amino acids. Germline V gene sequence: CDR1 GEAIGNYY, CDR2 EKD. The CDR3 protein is CACHPLGDTDKLIF. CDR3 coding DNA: TGTGCCTGTCATCCTTTGGGGGACACCGATAAACTCATCTTT.

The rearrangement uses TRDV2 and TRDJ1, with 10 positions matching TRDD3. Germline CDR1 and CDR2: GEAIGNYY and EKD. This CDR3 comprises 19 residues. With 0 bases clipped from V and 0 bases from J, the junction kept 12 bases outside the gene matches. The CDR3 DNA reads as TGTGCCTGTGACACCGTACGACTGGGGGATCTGGGGTACACCGATAAACTCATCTTT. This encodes CACDTVRLGDLGYTDKLIF.